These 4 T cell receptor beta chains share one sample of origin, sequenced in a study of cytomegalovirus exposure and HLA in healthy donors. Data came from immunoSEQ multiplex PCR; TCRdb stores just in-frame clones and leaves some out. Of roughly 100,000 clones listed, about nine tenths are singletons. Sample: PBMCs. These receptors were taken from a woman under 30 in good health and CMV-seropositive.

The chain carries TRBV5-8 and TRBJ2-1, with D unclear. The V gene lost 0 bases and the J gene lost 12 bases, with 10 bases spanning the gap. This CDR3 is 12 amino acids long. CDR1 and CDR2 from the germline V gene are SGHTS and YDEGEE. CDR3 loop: CASSLVDLWQFF. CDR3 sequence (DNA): TGTGCCAGCAGCTTGGTTGACTTATGGCAGTTCTTC.

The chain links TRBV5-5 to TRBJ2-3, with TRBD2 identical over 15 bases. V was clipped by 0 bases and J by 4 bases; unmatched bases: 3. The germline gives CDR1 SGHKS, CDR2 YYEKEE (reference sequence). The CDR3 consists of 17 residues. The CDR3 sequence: CASSLAGLAGGADTQYF. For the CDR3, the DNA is TGTGCCAGCAGCTTGGCGGGACTAGCGGGGGGAGCAGATACGCAGTATTTT.

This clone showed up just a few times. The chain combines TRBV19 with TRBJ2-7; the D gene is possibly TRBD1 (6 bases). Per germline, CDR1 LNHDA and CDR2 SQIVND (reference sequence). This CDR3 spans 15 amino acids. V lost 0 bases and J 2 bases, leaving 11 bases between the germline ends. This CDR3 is CASSIEDSTTYEQYF. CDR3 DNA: TGTGCCAGTAGTATAGAGGACAGCACGACCTACGAGCAGTACTTC.

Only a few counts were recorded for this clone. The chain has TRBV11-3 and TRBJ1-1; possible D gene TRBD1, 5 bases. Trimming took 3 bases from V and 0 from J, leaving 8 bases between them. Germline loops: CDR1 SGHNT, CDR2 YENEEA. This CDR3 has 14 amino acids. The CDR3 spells CASSFQGMNTEAFF. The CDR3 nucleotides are TGTGCCAGCAGCTTCCAGGGCATGAACACTGAAGCTTTCTTT.